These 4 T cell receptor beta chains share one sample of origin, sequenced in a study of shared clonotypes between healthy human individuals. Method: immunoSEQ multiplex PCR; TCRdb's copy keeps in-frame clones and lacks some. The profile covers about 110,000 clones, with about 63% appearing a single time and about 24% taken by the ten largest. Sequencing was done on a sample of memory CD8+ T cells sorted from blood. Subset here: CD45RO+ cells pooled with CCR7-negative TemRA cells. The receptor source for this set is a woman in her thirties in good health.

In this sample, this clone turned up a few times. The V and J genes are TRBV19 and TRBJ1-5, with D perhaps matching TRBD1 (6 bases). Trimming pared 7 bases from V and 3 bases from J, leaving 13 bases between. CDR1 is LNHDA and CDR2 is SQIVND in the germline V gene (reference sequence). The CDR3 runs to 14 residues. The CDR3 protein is CASNPQGFNQPQHF. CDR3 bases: TGTGCCAGTAACCCCCAGGGGTTCAATCAGCCCCAGCATTTT.

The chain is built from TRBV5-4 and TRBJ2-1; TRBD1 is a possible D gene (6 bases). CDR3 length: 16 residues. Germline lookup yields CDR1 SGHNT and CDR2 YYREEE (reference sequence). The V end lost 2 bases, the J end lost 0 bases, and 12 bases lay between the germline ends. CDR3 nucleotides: TGTGCCAGCAGCTTAAGAGGGGGTAGCTCCTACAATGAGCAGTTCTTC. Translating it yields CASSLRGGSSYNEQFF.

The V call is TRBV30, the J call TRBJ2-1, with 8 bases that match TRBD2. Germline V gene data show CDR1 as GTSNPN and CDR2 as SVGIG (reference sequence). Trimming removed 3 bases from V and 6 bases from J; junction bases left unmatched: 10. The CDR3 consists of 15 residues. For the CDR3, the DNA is TGTGCCTGGAGGGAATGGGCGGGAGGAAGCAATGAGCAGTTCTTC. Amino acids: CAWREWAGGSNEQFF.

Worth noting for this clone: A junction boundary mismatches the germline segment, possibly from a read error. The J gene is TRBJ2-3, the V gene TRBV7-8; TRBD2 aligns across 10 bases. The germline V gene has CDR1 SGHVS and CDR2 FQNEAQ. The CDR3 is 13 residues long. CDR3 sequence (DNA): TGTGCCAGCAGCTTCCGGGAGTCTAGCGGGAGTCATTTT. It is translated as CASSFRESSGSHF.